Presented here are 21 T cell receptor beta chains from one specimen sequenced in a study of blood T cell repertoires in COVID-19. Libraries were prepared by immunoSEQ multiplex PCR; TCRdb keeps only in-frame clonotypes and omits some of them. Of roughly 180,000 clones in the sample, approximately 87% were seen once. The sample consisted of PBMCs or T cells enriched from blood (not recorded which). These receptors were obtained from a woman aged 45-65 years who had recovered from COVID-19.

The rearrangement links TRBV2 to TRBJ1-5; TRBD1 might be the D (5 bases). The germline V gene has CDR1 SNHLY and CDR2 FYNNEI. Trimming took 8 bases from V and 0 from J, leaving 11 bases between them. There are 14 residues in the CDR3. The CDR3 sequence: CASRWTSSNQPQHF. CDR3 DNA sequence: TGTGCCAGCCGTTGGACAAGTAGCAATCAGCCCCAGCATTTT.

Notes on this clone: The sample contains more than one DNA sequence encoding this CDR3. The chain joins TRBV9 to TRBJ1-1; 8 nucleotides line up with TRBD1. With V trimmed by 5 bases and J by 5 bases, 8 bases remained unmatched. Looked up from germline, CDR1 is SGDLS and CDR2 is YYNGEE. CDR3 length: 14 residues. CDR3 sequence (DNA): TGTGCCAGCAGTGCCGGACAGGGTGGGACTGAAGCTTTCTTT. Translation gives CASSAGQGGTEAFF. The full variable domain, rest sourced from reference TRBV9 and TRBJ1-1, is DSGVTQTPKHLITATGQRVTLRCSPRSGDLSVYWYQQSLDQGLQFLIQYYNGEERAKGNILERFSAQQFPDLHSELNLSSLELGDSALYFCASSAGQGGTEAFFGQGTRLTVV.

The chain uses TRBV11-2 and TRBJ1-2; D remains unclear. The CDR3 totals 13 residues. Trimming removed 3 bases at V and 8 bases at J, with 13 bases between. Germline V gives CDR1 SGHAT, CDR2 FQNNGV. The CDR3: CASSFPEGNGYTF. Here the CDR3 DNA reads TGTGCCAGCAGCTTCCCAGAGGGTAACGGCTACACCTTC.

A few counts support this clone. J is TRBJ1-5 and V is TRBV25-1; no reliable D call. The CDR3 has 12 residues. V was clipped by 5 bases and J by 7 bases, with 9 bases between them. The germline V gene encodes CDR1 MGHDK and CDR2 SYGVNS. CDR3 protein: CASSQVGQPQHF. The DNA for the CDR3 is TGTGCCAGCAGTCAGGTGGGCCAGCCCCAGCATTTT.

This rearrangement joins TRBV30 to TRBJ1-6; 7 bases align to TRBD1. The V and J ends lost 3 bases and 7 bases, in that order; junction bases with no gene match: 6. Looked up from germline, CDR1 is GTSNPN and CDR2 is SVGIG (reference sequence). The CDR3 is made up of 14 amino acids. Written as DNA, the CDR3 is TGTGCCTGGAGCGCGGGACAGTCAAATTCACCCCTCCACTTT. Translation gives CAWSAGQSNSPLHF.

The CDR3 region is CATSRQRGSEQFF. The CDR3 region has the DNA TGTGCCACCAGCAGACAAAGAGGATCGGAGCAGTTCTTC. The chain joins TRBV15 to TRBJ2-1, with D unclear. V lost 2 bases, J lost 10 bases, and 12 bases lay in between. The germline gives CDR1 LNHNV, CDR2 YYDKDF (reference sequence). The CDR3 runs to 13 residues.

This clone was counted once. This chain connects TRBV7-2 to TRBJ1-2; D is perhaps TRBD1 (5 bases). The germline V gene encodes CDR1 SGHTA and CDR2 FQGNSA. This CDR3 contains 16 residues. Trimming took 1 base from V and 2 from J, leaving 14 bases between them. The DNA of the CDR3 is TGTGCCAGCAGCTTAGGGGGGGACCAGAGCAACTATGGCTACACCTTC. Its protein product is CASSLGGDQSNYGYTF.

The chain joins TRBV5-8 to TRBJ1-2; no reliable D call. The V end lost 4 bases, the J end lost 8 bases, and 6 bases lay between the germline ends. CDR1 and CDR2 (germline): SGHTS, YDEGEE. This CDR3 spans 10 amino acids. CDR3 DNA sequence: TGTGCCAGCAGCCTCTACGGCTACACCTTC. Translating gives CASSLYGYTF.

This clone was detected a few times. The chain is built from TRBV5-6 and TRBJ2-5; no definite D call. The CDR3 contains 13 residues. The germline V gene encodes CDR1 SGHDT and CDR2 YYEEEE. The V gene lost 4 bases and the J gene lost 5 bases, with 12 bases spanning the gap. CDR3 sequence: CASSQRRGETQYF. The CDR3 DNA sequence: TGTGCCAGCAGCCAAAGGCGAGGCGAGACCCAGTACTTC.

The V gene is TRBV4-3, the J gene TRBJ1-6, with D possibly being TRBD1 (6 bases). Deletions cut 0 bases from V and 9 bases from J, with 12 bases between. Germline V gene data show CDR1 as LGHNA and CDR2 as YSLEER. The CDR3 extends over 15 amino acids. The CDR3 bases are TGCGCCAGCAGCCAAGATCGGGGGGCGCGTTCACCCCTCCACTTT. Protein sequence: CASSQDRGARSPLHF.

The chain combines TRBV3-1 (or the pseudogene TRBV3-2) with TRBJ1-5; TRBD1 aligns across 9 bases. Germline assignment: CDR1 LGHDT and CDR2 YNNKEL (reference sequence). With V trimmed by 3 bases and J by 0 bases, 24 bases remained unmatched. The CDR3 sequence is 23 residues long. Written as DNA, the CDR3 is TGTGCCAGCAGCCATGTCTGGGGGGTACAGGGAAATGGGACAGGGACTAGCAATCAGCCCCAGCATTTT. Translating it yields CASSHVWGVQGNGTGTSNQPQHF.

The genes are TRBV5-1 and TRBJ2-2; unclear D gene. Germline V gene data show CDR1 as SGHRS and CDR2 as YFSETQ. V lost 4 bases and J lost 1, with 5 bases in between. The CDR3 has 13 residues. CDR3 sequence: CASSTGNTGELFF. CDR3 nucleotide sequence: TGCGCCAGCAGCACGGGGAACACCGGGGAGCTGTTTTTT.

The J gene is TRBJ2-5, the V gene TRBV27; 7 bases align to TRBD2. The CDR3 totals 15 residues. Germline V gene data show CDR1 as MNHEY and CDR2 as SMNVEV (reference sequence). Trimming removed 5 bases from V and 10 bases from J; junction bases left unmatched: 16. This CDR3 reads CASSATSLPPGDQYF. CDR3 in DNA: TGTGCCAGCAGTGCGACTAGCCTCCCCCCGGGGGACCAGTACTTC.

The J gene is TRBJ1-2, the V gene TRBV3-1 (or the pseudogene TRBV3-2); D gene uncertain. This CDR3 spans 15 amino acids. Germline CDR1 LGHDT, CDR2 YNNKEL (reference sequence). V was pared by 4 bases and J by 5 bases, with 17 bases between. In nucleotides, the CDR3 is TGTGCCAGCAGCCCAGCCCCCGGGTTTGGGTATGGCTACACCTTC. It specifies CASSPAPGFGYGYTF.

The V call is TRBV10-1, the J call TRBJ1-1; tentative D call: TRBD1 (6 bases). This CDR3 has 14 residues. The germline V gene encodes CDR1 WNHNN and CDR2 SYGVQD (reference sequence). V lost 0 bases, J lost 6 bases, and 11 bases lay in between. As DNA, the CDR3 is TGCGCCAGCAGTGAGTCACTGACAGGTGCTGAAGCTTTCTTT. This sequence encodes CASSESLTGAEAFF.

This clone occurred a few times. The CDR3 DNA reads TGTGCCAGCTCACGGCCCCAAGAGACCCAGTACTTC. Translation: CASSRPQETQYF. The V gene is TRBV18, the J gene TRBJ2-5; D uncertain. V dropped 4 bases and J dropped 1 base, with 4 bases sitting between them. Per the germline V gene, CDR1 is KGHSH and CDR2 is LQKENI. The CDR3 consists of 12 residues.

V and J are TRBV4-1 and TRBJ1-2; D might be TRBD1 (5 bases). CDR1 is MGHRA, CDR2 YSYEKL, per germline. Trimming shortened V by 1 base and J by 8 bases, and 11 bases separated the two germline ends. The CDR3 runs to 13 residues. The DNA for the CDR3 is TGCGCCAGCAGCCAAGCGGGCGGGGACGGCTACACCTTC. It yields the protein CASSQAGGDGYTF.

This chain joins TRBV28 and TRBJ1-2; D is unresolved. Germline lookup yields CDR1 MDHEN and CDR2 SYDVKM. CDR3 length: 11 residues. Trimming pared 8 bases from V and 7 bases from J, leaving 11 bases between. As DNA, the CDR3 is TGTGCCAGCGGTAGATCCTTTGGCTACACCTTC. It specifies CASGRSFGYTF.

The chain has TRBV6-5 and TRBJ1-1, with D possibly TRBD1 on 5 matching bases. CDR1 and CDR2 from the germline V gene are MNHEY and SVGAGI. Deletions cut 6 bases from V and 7 bases from J, with 18 bases between. This CDR3 has 14 amino acids. The CDR3 DNA reads as TGTGCCAGCAGCCCCAGACAGACAAACTTTGAAGCTTTCTTT. It codes for CASSPRQTNFEAFF.

This clone was picked up a small number of times. V and J are TRBV3-1 (or the pseudogene TRBV3-2) and TRBJ2-3; a possible D gene is TRBD1 (5 bases). Trimming removed 1 base at V and 3 bases at J, with 11 bases between. This CDR3 has 15 amino acids. The V gene's germline CDR1 is LGHDT and CDR2 YNNKEL (reference sequence). The CDR3: CASSQAGYKTDTQYF. CDR3 in DNA: TGTGCCAGCAGCCAAGCAGGGTATAAGACAGATACGCAGTATTTT.

The rearrangement uses TRBV2 and TRBJ2-3; D gene ambiguous. Looked up from germline, CDR1 is SNHLY and CDR2 is FYNNEI. This CDR3 is built from 15 residues. V dropped 5 bases and J dropped 0 bases, with 12 bases sitting between them. CDR3 coding DNA: TGTGCCAGCAGTCCTGCAACCACTAGCACAGATACGCAGTATTTT. It is translated as CASSPATTSTDTQYF.